Here is one TCR beta chain with its context. It has no known antigen specificity. No per-base quality is available; no much larger clone lies one base away. The CDR3 runs 17 amino acids, cysteine and phenylalanine included. The read is trimmed to its CDR3 DNA, 51 bases read in frame from base 1. The germline ends are 21 bases apart after V is trimmed by 4 bases and J by 4 bases. Per the germline V gene, SGHDT is the CDR1 and YYEEEE is the CDR2. Donors were healthy HIV-negative adults with no recently reported acute infections or vaccinations. Every donor was a Caucasian adult living in Nashville, Tennessee, USA. In the unsorted samples, approximately 82 million PBMCs were counted, and genomic DNA was extracted using the QIAamp DNA Blood Mini kit. After blood collection by leukapheresis, PBMCs were isolated using Ficoll-Histopaque density gradient centrifugation and then cryopreserved in the vapor phase of liquid nitrogen.

Using the deep immunoSEQ assay, multiplex PCR amplified TCR CDR3 regions from genomic DNA. For each cell subset, the extracted genomic DNA was distributed evenly across all wells of several immunoSEQ 96-well plates, and each plate served as one replicate. For unsorted PBMC, about 0.3 ug genomic DNA, equal to 30,000 or so T cell genomes, was loaded into each replicate PCR. Unsorted PBMC genomic DNA was sequenced across ten immunoSEQ deep assay plates. The purified libraries were quantified using a Qubit 3.0 fluorometer, sized with a Bioanalyzer 2100, and then quantified again using the KAPA Library Quantification kit. Every immunoSEQ 96-well plate was sequenced on a dedicated single-read 150-cycle Illumina NextSeq 550 flow cell. The original pipeline was this. The immunoSEQ output contained only junctional sequences without quality scores, so filtering could not match that applied to full-length reads. Sequences were annotated with PyIR, a Python wrapper for IgBLAST v1.9, using IMGT germline references to assign V/J genes and CDR3. Reads were filtered out if the reads had weak V/J assignments (E-value above 1e-6), no CDR3, stop codons, out-of-frame junctions, or ambiguous translated residues. A V3J clonotype was defined by an identical inferred V gene, J gene, and CDR3 amino acid sequence. To compute the percentage overlap between repertoires, the number of shared unique clonotypes was divided by the size of the smaller repertoire. Richness of each repertoire was evaluated using RTK rarefaction, the Chao1 estimator, and Recon v2.1 estimates of unobserved clonotypes. Sourced from immuneACCESS, this table was stored by TCRdb with only in-frame sequences that have V and J called. A share of the clones is absent; for the studies checked, an unresolved V gene accounts for under half, and the remainder has no known explanation. That table is the source of V, J and clone size, and D and trimming were worked out from the DNA. The sample table shows about 490,000 clones, and 79% are seen once. The top ten clonotypes cover about 12% of the sample.

These data originate in a study of shared clonotypes between healthy human individuals (dated by TCRdb to about 2020). Regarding the complete study: The cohort comprised a couple of women and a few men aged 18 to 49 years. To estimate repertoire size and how much clonotype sharing occurs between individuals, the study deeply sequenced the blood TCR repertoires of five healthy adults. To increase sequencing depth and limit assay-specific biases, TCR repertoire library preparation and sequencing were carried out by different laboratories using diverse techniques. Between about 0.8 and 9.5 billion PBMCs per donor were obtained by leukapheresis. Study-level results and caveats: Because the study included a small number of donors, the genetic and exposure-history diversity represented was limited. Sampling was restricted to blood, and TCR repertoires in tissues likely differ from the TCR repertoires found in blood. Pairwise subsampling led to the expectation that sequencing depth would affect the degree of clonotype sharing among donors.

The sequence was obtained from a woman aged 40 to 49 in good health. Some clones in this sample may be carry-over from other donors' samples. The rearrangement joined TRBV5-6 to TRBJ2-1; TRBD2 is possibly the D segment (6 matching bases). Sequencing used PBMCs. The DNA reads TGTGCCAGCAGCAAAGGCCGGGACTTCATTGCATACAATGAGCAGTTCTTC. This translates into CASSKGRDFIAYNEQFF.